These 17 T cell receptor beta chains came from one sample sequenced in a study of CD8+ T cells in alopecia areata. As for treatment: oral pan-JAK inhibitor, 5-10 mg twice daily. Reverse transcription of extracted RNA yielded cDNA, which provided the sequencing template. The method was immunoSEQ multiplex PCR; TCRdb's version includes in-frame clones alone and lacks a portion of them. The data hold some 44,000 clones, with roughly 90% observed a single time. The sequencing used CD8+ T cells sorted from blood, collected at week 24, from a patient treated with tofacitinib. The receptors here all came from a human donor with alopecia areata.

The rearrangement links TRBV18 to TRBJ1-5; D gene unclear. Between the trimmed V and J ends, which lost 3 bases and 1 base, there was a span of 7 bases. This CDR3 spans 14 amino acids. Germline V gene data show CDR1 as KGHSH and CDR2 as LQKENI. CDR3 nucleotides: TGTGCCAGCTCACCGCAAGGGAGCAATCAGCCCCAGCATTTT. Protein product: CASSPQGSNQPQHF.

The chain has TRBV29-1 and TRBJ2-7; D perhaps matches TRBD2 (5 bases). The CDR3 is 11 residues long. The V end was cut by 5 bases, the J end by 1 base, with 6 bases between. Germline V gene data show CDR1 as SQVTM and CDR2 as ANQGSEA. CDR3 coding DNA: TGCAGCGTTTGGAGGTCCTACGAGCAGTACTTC. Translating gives CSVWRSYEQYF.

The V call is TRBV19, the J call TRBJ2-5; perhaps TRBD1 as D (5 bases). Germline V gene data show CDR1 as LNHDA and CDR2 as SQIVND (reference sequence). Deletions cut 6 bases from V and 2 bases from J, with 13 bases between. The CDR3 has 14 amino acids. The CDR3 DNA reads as TGTGCCAGTAGCAGGGAAATCGGTCAAGAGACCCAGTACTTC. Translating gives CASSREIGQETQYF.

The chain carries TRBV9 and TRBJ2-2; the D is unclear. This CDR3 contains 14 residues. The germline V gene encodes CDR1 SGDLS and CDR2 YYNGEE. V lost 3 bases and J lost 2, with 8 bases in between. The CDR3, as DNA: TGTGCCAGCAGCGCCGAACCTAACACCGGGGAGCTGTTTTTT. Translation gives CASSAEPNTGELFF.

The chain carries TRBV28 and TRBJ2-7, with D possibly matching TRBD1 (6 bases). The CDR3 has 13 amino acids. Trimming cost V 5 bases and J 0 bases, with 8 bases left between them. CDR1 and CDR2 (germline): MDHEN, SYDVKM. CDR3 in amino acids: CASSNRDSYEQYF. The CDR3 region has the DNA TGTGCCAGCAGTAACAGGGACTCCTACGAGCAGTACTTC.

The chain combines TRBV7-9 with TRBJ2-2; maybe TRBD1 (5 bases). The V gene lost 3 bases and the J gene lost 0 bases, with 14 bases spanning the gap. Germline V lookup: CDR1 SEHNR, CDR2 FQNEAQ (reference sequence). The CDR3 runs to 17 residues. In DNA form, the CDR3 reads TGTGCCAGCAGCTTTATTCAGGGTCACGCGAACACCGGGGAGCTGTTTTTT. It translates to CASSFIQGHANTGELFF.

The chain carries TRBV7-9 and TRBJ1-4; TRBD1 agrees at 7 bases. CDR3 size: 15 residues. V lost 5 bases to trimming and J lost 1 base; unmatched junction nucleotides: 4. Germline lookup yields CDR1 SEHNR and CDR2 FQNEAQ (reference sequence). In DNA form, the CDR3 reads TGTGCCAGCAGCGAACGACAGGGAACTAATGAAAAACTGTTTTTT. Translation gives CASSERQGTNEKLFF. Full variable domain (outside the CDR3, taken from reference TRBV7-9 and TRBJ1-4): DTGVSQNPRHKITKRGQNVTFRCDPISEHNRLYWYRQTLGQGPEFLTYFQNEAQLEKSRLLSDRFSAERPKGSFSTLEIQRTEQGDSAMYLCASSERQGTNEKLFFGSGTQLSVL.

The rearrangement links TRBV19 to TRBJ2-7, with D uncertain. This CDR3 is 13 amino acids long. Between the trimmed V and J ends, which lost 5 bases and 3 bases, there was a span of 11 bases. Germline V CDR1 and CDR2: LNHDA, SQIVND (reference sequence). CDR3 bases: TGTGCCAGTAGTGGAACGGACGGCTACGAGCAGTACTTC. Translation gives CASSGTDGYEQYF.

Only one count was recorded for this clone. Written as DNA, the CDR3 is TGTGCCAGCAGTCCCCCTGGCATGACCGAGCAGTACTTC. Protein: CASSPPGMTEQYF. The J gene is TRBJ2-7, the V gene TRBV28, with unresolved D. The CDR3 sequence is 13 residues long. Trimming cost V 5 bases and J 6 bases, with 14 bases left between them. The germline V gene encodes CDR1 MDHEN and CDR2 SYDVKM.

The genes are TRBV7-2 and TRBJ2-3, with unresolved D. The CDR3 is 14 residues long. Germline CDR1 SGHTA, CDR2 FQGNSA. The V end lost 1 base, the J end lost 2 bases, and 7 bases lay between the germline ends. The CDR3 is CASSLDSTTDTQYF. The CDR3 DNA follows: TGTGCCAGCAGCTTAGATAGCACCACAGATACGCAGTATTTT.

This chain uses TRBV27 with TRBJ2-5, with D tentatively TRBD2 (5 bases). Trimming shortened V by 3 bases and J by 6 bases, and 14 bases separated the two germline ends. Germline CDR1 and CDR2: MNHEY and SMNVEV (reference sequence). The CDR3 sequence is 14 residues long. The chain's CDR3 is CASSFVVGEKTQYF. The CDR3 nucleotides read TGTGCCAGCAGTTTTGTTGTTGGGGAGAAGACCCAGTACTTC.

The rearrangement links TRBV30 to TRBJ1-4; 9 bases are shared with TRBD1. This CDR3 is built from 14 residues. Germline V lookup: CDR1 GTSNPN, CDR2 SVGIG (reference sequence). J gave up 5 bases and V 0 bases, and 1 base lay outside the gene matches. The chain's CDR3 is CAWSVTGGNEKLFF. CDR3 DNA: TGTGCCTGGAGTGTAACAGGGGGCAATGAAAAACTGTTTTTT.

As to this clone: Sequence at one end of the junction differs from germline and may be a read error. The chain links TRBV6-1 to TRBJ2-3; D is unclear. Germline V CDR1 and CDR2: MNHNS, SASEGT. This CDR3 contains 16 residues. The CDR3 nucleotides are TGTGCCAGCGGTGAAGGCCTTCGGTCGCGCACAGATACGCAGTATTTT. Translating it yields CASGEGLRSRTDTQYF.

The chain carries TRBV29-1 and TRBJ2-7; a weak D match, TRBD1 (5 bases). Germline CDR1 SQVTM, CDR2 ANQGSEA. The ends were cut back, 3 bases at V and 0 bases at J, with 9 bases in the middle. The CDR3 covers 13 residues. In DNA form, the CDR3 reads TGCAGCGTTGATAGGGGCGACTCCTACGAGCAGTACTTC. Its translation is CSVDRGDSYEQYF.

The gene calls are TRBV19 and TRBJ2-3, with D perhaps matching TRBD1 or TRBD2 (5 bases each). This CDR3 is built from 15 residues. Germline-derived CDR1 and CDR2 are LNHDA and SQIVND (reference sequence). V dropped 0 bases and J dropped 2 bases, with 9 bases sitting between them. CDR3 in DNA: TGTGCCAGTAGTATAGACGGGGACGACACAGATACGCAGTATTTT. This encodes CASSIDGDDTDTQYF.

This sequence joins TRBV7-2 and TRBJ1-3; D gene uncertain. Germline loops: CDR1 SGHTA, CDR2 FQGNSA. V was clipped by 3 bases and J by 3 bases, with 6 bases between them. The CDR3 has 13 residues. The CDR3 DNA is TGTGCCAGCAGCTTCCCGGATGGAAACACCATATATTTT. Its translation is CASSFPDGNTIYF.

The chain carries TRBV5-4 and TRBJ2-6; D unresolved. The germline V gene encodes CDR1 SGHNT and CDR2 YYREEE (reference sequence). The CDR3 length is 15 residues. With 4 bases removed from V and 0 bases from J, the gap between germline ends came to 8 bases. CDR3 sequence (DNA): TGTGCCAGCAGCCAGACCATCTCTGGGGCCAACGTCCTGACTTTC. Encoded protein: CASSQTISGANVLTF.